This T cell receptor beta chain was sequenced for a study of T cells in Graves' hyperthyroidism and ophthalmopathy. Study observations and caveats: The majority of expanded thyroid clonotypes above 0.001 also appeared in blood.

CDR3 length: 15 residues. Germline CDR1 DFQATT, CDR2 SNEGSKA (reference sequence). Trimming cost V 5 bases and J 2 bases; bases outside gene matches: 8. This clonotype was seen only once. Its antigen is not identified. Authors of the study amplified TCR beta CDR3 regions from RNA transcripts. Carried out on the TCR CDR3, a first-round RT-PCR used the HTBI primer set. Each CDR3 protein is one row after TCRdb ran MiXCR on the multiplex PCR reads. The sample has about 720,000 distinct CDR3 sequences, about 17% seen once. The diagnostic basis comprised clinical symptoms, serum thyroxine and TRAb, thyroid ultrasound and orbital computed tomography.

This receptor was taken from a man aged 18 to 30 with Graves' hyperthyroidism. What was sequenced was blood. This chain connects TRBV20-1 to TRBJ2-1; 8 nucleotides line up with TRBD1. The CDR3 protein is CSAQRQGRTYNEQFF. CDR3 in DNA: TGCAGTGCTCAGAGACAGGGGAGAACCTACAATGAGCAGTTCTTC.